The text below deals with one TCR beta chain. The sample originates from a study of shared clonotypes between healthy human individuals. V lost 5 bases to trimming and J lost 5 bases, with 7 bases between them. Germline loops: CDR1 DFQATT, CDR2 SNEGSKA (reference sequence). The CDR3 loop spans 10 amino acids. Healthy and HIV-negative, the adult donors had no recent acute infections or vaccinations. Methods used by the authors: Filtering differed because ImmunoSEQ produced junction-only sequences that carried no quality scores. The assay was immunoSEQ multiplex PCR, and TCRdb's table has in-frame clones only and misses some. V and J calls and clone size are those listed in that table; D and trimming were worked out from the DNA. The sample lists about 1 million clones, more than 60% occurring once.

The specimen sequenced was memory CD4+ T cells sorted from blood. Subset denoted: CD45RA-negative fraction. The receptor was derived from a man aged 18 to 29 in good health. The chain uses TRBV20-1 and TRBJ2-7, with D hard to call. The CDR3 DNA sequence: TGCAGTGCTGCCTATAACGAGCAGTACTTC. Translation: CSAAYNEQYF.